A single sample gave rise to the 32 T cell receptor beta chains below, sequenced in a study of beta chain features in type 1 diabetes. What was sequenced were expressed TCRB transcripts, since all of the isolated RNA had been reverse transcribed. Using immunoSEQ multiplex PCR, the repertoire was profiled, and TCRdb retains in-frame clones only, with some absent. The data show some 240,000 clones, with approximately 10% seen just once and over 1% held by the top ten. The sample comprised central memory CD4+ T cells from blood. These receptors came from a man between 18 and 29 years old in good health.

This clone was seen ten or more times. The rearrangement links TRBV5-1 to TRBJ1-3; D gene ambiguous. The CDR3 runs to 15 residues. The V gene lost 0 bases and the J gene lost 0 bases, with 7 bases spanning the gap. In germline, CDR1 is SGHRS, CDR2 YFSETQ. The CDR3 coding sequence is TGCGCCAGCAGCTTGGCCCCATTCTCTGGAAACACCATATATTTT. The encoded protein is CASSLAPFSGNTIYF.

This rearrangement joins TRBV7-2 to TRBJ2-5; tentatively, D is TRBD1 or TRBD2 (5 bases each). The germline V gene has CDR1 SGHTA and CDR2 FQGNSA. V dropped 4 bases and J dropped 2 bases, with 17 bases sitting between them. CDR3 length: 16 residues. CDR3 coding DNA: TGTGCCAGCAGCTACTCCGGGACCTACCCTCAAGAGACCCAGTACTTC. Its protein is CASSYSGTYPQETQYF.

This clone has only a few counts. CDR3 DNA: TGTGCCTGGAGTGTAGGTCAGGCGGTCTATGGCTACACCTTC. Translating it yields CAWSVGQAVYGYTF. The chain combines TRBV30 with TRBJ1-2; D gene ambiguous. Trimming took 0 bases from V and 4 from J, leaving 12 bases between them. CDR3 length: 14 residues. Germline CDR1 GTSNPN, CDR2 SVGIG (reference sequence).

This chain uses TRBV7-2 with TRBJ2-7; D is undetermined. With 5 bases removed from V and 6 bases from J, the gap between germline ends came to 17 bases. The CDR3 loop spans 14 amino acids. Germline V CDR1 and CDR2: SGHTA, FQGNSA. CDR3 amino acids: CASSRQIVGGEQYF. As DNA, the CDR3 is TGTGCCAGCAGCCGTCAAATAGTAGGCGGCGAGCAGTACTTC. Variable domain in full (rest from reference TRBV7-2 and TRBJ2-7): GAGVSQSPSNKVTEKGKDVELRCDPISGHTALYWYRQSLGQGLEFLIYFQGNSAPDKSGLPSDRFSAERTGGSVSTLTIQRTQQEDSAVYLCASSRQIVGGEQYFGPGTRLTVT.

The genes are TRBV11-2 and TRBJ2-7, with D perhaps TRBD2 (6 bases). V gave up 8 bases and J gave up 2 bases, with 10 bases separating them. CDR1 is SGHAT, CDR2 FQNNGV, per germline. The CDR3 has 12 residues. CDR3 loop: CASSRGTYEQYF. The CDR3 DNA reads TGTGCCAGCTCTCGGGGGACCTACGAGCAGTACTTC.

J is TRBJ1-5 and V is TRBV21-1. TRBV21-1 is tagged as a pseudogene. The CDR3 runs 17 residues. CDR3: CASSKRSEGDGNQPQHF. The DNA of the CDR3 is TGTGCCAGCAGCAAAAGGTCGGAAGGAGATGGGAATCAGCCCCAGCATTTT.

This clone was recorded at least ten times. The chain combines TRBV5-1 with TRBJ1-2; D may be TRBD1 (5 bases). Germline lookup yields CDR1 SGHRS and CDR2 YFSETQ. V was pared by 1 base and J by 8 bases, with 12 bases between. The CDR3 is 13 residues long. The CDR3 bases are TGCGCCAGCAGCTTGCTGACAGTCGACGGCTACACCTTC. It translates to CASSLLTVDGYTF.

The CDR3 DNA reads as TGCAGCGGCGCCACAGGTTTTAGCACAGATACGCAGTATTTT. Residues: CSGATGFSTDTQYF. The chain has TRBV29-1 and TRBJ2-3; TRBD1 is a possible D gene (5 bases). V was pared by 7 bases and J by 0 bases, with 14 bases between. Germline CDR1 SQVTM, CDR2 ANQGSEA. The CDR3 is 14 residues long.

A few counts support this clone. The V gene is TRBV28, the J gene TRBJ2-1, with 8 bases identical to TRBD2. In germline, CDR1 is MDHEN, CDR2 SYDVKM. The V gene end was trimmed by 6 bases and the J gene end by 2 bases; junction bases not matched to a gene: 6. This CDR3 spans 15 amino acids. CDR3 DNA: TGTGCCAGCAGAGTAAGCGGGAGAGCCTACAATGAGCAGTTCTTC. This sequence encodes CASRVSGRAYNEQFF.

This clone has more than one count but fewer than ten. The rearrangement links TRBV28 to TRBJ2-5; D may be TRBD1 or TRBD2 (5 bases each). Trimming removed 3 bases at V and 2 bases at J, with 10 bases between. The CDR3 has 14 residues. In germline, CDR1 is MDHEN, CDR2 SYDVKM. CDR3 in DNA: TGTGCCAGCAGTTTCGGGACGGCGCAAGAGACCCAGTACTTC. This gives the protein CASSFGTAQETQYF.

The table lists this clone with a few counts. The CDR3 protein is CAIQREGLIKGYTF. For the CDR3, the DNA is TGTGCCATCCAGCGTGAAGGACTGATTAAGGGCTACACCTTC. This chain connects TRBV10-3 to TRBJ1-2; D is undetermined. The CDR3 is 14 amino acids. Trimming took off 8 bases at V and 8 bases at J, with 21 bases between the two ends. Germline V gives CDR1 ENHRY, CDR2 SYGVKD.

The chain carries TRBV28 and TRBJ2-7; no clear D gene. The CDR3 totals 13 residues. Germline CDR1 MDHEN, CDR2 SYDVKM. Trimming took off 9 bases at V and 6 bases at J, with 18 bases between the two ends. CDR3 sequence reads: CASEALGVLEQYF. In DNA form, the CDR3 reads TGTGCCAGTGAGGCCCTTGGGGTTCTCGAGCAGTACTTC. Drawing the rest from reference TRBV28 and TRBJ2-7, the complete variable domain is DVKVTQSSRYLVKRTGEKVFLECVQDMDHENMFWYRQDPGLGLRLIYFSYDVKMKEKGDIPEGYSVSREKKERFSLILESASTNQTSMYLCASEALGVLEQYFGPGTRLTVT.

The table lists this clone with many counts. The CDR3 DNA reads as TGTGCCAGCAGCTTTAATTTTGGGGCGGACTATGGCTACACCTTC. It encodes CASSFNFGADYGYTF. The rearrangement uses TRBV7-2 and TRBJ1-2, with D tentatively TRBD1 (5 bases). Deletions cut 3 bases from V and 3 bases from J, with 14 bases between. Germline V gene sequence: CDR1 SGHTA, CDR2 FQGNSA. CDR3 length equals 15 residues.

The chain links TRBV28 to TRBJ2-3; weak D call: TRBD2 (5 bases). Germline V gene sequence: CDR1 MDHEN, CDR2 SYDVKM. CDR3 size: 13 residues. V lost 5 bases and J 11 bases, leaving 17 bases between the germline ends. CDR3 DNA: TGTGCCAGCAGTCTCGGGGTTCAATCGAGGCAGTATTTT. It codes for CASSLGVQSRQYF.

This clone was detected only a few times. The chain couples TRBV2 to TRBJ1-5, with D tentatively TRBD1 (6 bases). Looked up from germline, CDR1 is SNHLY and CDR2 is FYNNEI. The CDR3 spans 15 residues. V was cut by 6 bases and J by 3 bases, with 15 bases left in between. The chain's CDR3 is CASRPGDPFNQPQHF. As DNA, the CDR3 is TGTGCCAGCAGACCAGGGGACCCATTCAATCAGCCCCAGCATTTT.

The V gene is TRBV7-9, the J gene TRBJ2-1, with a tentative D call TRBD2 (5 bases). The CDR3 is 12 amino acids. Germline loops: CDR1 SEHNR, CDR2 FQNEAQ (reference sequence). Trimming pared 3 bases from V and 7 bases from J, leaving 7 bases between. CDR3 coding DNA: TGTGCCAGCAGCTTCGGGGAAAATGAGCAGTTCTTC. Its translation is CASSFGENEQFF.

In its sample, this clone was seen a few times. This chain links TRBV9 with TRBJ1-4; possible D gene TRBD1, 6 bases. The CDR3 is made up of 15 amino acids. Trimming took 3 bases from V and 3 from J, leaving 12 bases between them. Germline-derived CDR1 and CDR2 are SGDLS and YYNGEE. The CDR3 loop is CASSAIGQSNEKLFF. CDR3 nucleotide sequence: TGTGCCAGCAGCGCGATTGGACAGTCTAATGAAAAACTGTTTTTT.

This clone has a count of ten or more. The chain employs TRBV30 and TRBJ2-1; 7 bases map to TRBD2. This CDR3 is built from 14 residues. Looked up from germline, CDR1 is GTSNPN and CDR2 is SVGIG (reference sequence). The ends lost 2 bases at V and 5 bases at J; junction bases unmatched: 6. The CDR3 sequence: CAWSSGDYNNEQFF. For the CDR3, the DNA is TGTGCCTGGAGTTCGGGGGACTACAACAATGAGCAGTTCTTC.

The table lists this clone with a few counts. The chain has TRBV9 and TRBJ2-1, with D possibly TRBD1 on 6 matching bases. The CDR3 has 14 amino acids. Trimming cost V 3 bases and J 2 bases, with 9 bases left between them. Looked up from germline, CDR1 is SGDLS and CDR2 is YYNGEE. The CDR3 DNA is TGTGCCAGCAGCGCTAGGACAGCCTACAATGAGCAGTTCTTC. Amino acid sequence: CASSARTAYNEQFF.

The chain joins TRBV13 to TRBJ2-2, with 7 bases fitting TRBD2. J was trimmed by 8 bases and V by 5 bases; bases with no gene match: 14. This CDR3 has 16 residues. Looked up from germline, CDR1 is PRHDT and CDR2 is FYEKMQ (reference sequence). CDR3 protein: CASSTTTSVQRGELFF. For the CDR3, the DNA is TGTGCCAGCAGCACCACCACTAGCGTCCAGAGGGGGGAGCTGTTTTTT.

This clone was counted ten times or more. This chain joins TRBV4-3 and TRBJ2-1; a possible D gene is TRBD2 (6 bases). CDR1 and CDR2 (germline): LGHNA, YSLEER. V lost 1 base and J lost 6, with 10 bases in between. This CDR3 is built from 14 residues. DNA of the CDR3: TGCGCCAGCAGCCAAGTGACTAGATTCAATGAGCAGTTCTTC. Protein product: CASSQVTRFNEQFF.

The CDR3: CASSLGRPPFGRTQYF. The DNA for the CDR3 is TGTGCCAGCAGCTTAGGGCGCCCCCCATTCGGCCGTACGCAGTATTTT. This chain connects TRBV11-2 to TRBJ2-3; no clear D. Trimming removed 1 base at V and 8 bases at J, with 19 bases between. The CDR3 has 16 amino acids. Germline assignment: CDR1 SGHAT and CDR2 FQNNGV.

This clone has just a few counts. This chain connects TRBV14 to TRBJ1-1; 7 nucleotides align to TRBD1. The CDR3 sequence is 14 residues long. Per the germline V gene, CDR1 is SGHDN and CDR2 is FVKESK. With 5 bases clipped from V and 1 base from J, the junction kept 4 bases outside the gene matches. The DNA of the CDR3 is TGTGCCAGCAGCATCAGGACAGGGAACACTGAAGCTTTCTTT. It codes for CASSIRTGNTEAFF.

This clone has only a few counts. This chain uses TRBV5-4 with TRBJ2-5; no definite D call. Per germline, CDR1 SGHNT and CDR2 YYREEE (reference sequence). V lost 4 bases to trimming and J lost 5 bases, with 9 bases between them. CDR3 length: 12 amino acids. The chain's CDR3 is CASSPAGETQYF. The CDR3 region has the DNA TGTGCCAGCAGCCCTGCTGGGGAGACCCAGTACTTC.

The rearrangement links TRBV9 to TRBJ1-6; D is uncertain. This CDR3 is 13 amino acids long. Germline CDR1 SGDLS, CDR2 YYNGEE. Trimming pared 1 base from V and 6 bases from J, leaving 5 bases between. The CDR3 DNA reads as TGTGCCAGCAGCGTAATCGGTAATTCACCCCTCCACTTT. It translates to CASSVIGNSPLHF.

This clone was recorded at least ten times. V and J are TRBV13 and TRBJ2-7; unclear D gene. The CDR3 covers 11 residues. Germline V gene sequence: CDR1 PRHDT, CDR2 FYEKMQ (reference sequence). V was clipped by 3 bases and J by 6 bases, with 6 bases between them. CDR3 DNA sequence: TGTGCCAGCAGCTTCAAGGGCGAGCAGTACTTC. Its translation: CASSFKGEQYF.

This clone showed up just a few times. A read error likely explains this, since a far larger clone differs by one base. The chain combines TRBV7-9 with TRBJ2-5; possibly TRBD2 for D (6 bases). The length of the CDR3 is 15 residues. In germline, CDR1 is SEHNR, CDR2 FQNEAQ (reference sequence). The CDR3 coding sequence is TGTGCCAGCAGCTACCGGGACGGACTAAAAGAGTCCCAGTACTTC. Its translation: CASSYRDGLKESQYF.

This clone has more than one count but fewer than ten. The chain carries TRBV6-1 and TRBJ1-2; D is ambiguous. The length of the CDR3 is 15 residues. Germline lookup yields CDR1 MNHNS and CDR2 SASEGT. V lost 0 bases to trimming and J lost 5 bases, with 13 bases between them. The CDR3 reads CASSEAADPRYGYTF. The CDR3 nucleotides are TGTGCCAGCAGTGAAGCAGCGGACCCCCGGTATGGCTACACCTTC.

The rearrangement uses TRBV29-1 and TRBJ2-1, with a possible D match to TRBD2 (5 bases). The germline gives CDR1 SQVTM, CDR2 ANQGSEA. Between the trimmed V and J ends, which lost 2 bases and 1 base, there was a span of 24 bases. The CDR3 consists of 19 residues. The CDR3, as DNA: TGCAGCGTTGAACCCGGGGTGGGCTCCGGGTTTGGTTCCTACAATGAGCAGTTCTTC. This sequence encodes CSVEPGVGSGFGSYNEQFF.

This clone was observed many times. CDR3 sequence (DNA): TGCGCCAGCAGCCAAGATCGGGCCCAGCACGGGGAGCTGTTTTTT. It codes for CASSQDRAQHGELFF. The chain couples TRBV4-3 to TRBJ2-2; D remains ambiguous. The ends were cut back, 0 bases at V and 7 bases at J, with 12 bases in the middle. Germline V CDR1 and CDR2: LGHNA, YSLEER. There are 15 residues in the CDR3.

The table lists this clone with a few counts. CDR3 sequence reads: CSVPGQAYEQYF. The CDR3 region has the DNA TGCAGCGTACCGGGACAGGCCTACGAGCAGTACTTC. This rearrangement joins TRBV29-1 to TRBJ2-7, with 8 nucleotides matching TRBD1. CDR1 SQVTM and CDR2 ANQGSEA come from the germline V gene. V lost 6 bases and J lost 2; bases outside the gene matches: 3. The CDR3 covers 12 residues.

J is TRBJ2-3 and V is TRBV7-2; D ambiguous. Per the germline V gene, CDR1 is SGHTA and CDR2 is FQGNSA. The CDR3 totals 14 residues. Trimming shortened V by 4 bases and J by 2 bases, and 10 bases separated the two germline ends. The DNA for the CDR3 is TGTGCCAGCAGCTCCATTCTTGCCACAGATACGCAGTATTTT. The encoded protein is CASSSILATDTQYF. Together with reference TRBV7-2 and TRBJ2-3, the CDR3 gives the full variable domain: GAGVSQSPSNKVTEKGKDVELRCDPISGHTALYWYRQSLGQGLEFLIYFQGNSAPDKSGLPSDRFSAERTGGSVSTLTIQRTQQEDSAVYLCASSSILATDTQYFGPGTRLTVL.